These T cell receptor beta chains were read from a single sample in a study of naive and memory T cell subsets. TCRdb reanalysed the UMI-ligation and nested PCR reads using MiXCR and keeps one entry per CDR3 protein. The sample gives some 110,000 distinct CDR3 sequences, around 13% of which show up once; 2.8% is in the top ten. The specimen was naive CD8+ T cells from blood. The source is a human donor in good health. Both conserved end residues are part of each CDR3. D genes are given only for firm matches. Not every row has a clone size; where given, it reads once, few, many or a size class.

>NA|TRBJ1-4|TRBV27|NA
TGTGCCAGCAGTTTATCCTGGGGGGCTAATGAAAAACTGTTTTTT
CASSLSWGANEKLFF
>few|TRBJ1-1|TRBV14|NA
TGTGCCCACGTGGGGGGTGAAGAAGCTTTCTTT
CAHVGGEEAFF
>many|TRBJ1-6|TRBV20-1|TRBD1
TGCAGTGCTTCACGACAGGGGGATAATTCACCCCTCCACTTT
CSASRQGDNSPLHF
>NA|TRBJ2-2|TRBV7-9|TRBD2
TGTGCCAGCAGAAAAACTAGCGACGCGAACACCGGGGAGCTGTTTTTT
CASRKTSDANTGELFF
>NA|TRBJ1-2|TRBV14|TRBD1
TGTGCCAGCAGCCAAGATCTCGTGACAGGGCACCCTTCTAACTATGGCTACACCTTC
CASSQDLVTGHPSNYGYTF
>few|TRBJ2-7|TRBV9|NA
TGTGCCAGCAGCCGTACAGGGTTCGGCTACGAGCAGTACTTC
CASSRTGFGYEQYF
>NA|TRBJ2-3|TRBV28|NA
TGTGCCAGCAGTCTCTACGTGTCCACAGATACGCAGTATTTT
CASSLYVSTDTQYF
>many|TRBJ2-1|TRBV4-3|TRBD2
TGCGCCAGCAGCCAAGATCATCGGACGGGAGGAAATGAGCAGTTCTTC
CASSQDHRTGGNEQFF
>few|TRBJ1-1|TRBV7-9|TRBD1
TGTGCCAGCAGCCCCCGGACAGGCATGAACACTGAAGCTTTCTTT
CASSPRTGMNTEAFF
>many|TRBJ2-7|TRBV5-6|NA
TGTGCCAGCCACCCTCATAACCAAAACGAGCAGTACTTC
CASHPHNQNEQYF
>many|TRBJ2-7|TRBV12-3/TRBV12-4|NA
TGTGCCAGCAGTGTCGCAGGGGGGTCCTACGAGCAGTACTTC
CASSVAGGSYEQYF
>many|TRBJ2-1|TRBV9|TRBD1
TGTGCCAGCAGCACCCATAACAGGGGCAATGAGCAGTTCTTC
CASSTHNRGNEQFF
>few|TRBJ2-6|TRBV29-1|NA
TGCAGCGTTGAAGTGGGAGAGGCCAACGTCCTGACTTTC
CSVEVGEANVLTF
>NA|TRBJ2-7|TRBV20-1|NA
TGCAGTGCTAGAAACAGGCCGAACTCCTACGAGCAGTACTTC
CSARNRPNSYEQYF
>many|TRBJ1-5|TRBV15|NA
TGTGCCACCAGCAGAGATTCAGGGAGGAATCAGCCCCAGCATTTT
CATSRDSGRNQPQHF
>many|TRBJ1-1|TRBV5-6|TRBD1
TGTGCCAGCAGCCAACAGGGGGCTGAAGCTTTCTTT
CASSQQGAEAFF
>few|TRBJ1-6|TRBV28|NA
TGTGCCAGCAGTTATGGCTCGGCCAATTCACCCCTCCACTTT
CASSYGSANSPLHF
>NA|TRBJ2-5|TRBV20-1|TRBD2
TGCAGTGCTAGAGGTACTAGCGGGGTGTACCAAGAGACCCAGTACTTC
CSARGTSGVYQETQYF
>few|TRBJ2-1|TRBV20-1|TRBD2
TGCAGTGCCCCGATGGGCGGGAGCTTGTACAATGAGCAGTTCTTC
CSAPMGGSLYNEQFF
>NA|TRBJ2-1|TRBV29-1|TRBD1
TGCAGCGCCGGGACAGGGGTATACAATGAGCAGTTCTTC
CSAGTGVYNEQFF
>NA|TRBJ2-2|TRBV2|NA
TGTGCCAGCAGTGCTCCGGGACACAAGTACACCGGGGAGCTGTTTTTT
CASSAPGHKYTGELFF
>many|TRBJ1-2|TRBV4-3|NA
TGCGCCAGCAGCCAAGATCGAGCTGACTATGGCTACACCTTC
CASSQDRADYGYTF
>NA|TRBJ2-7|TRBV29-1|NA
TGCAGCGTGGGGAATTCCTACGAGCAGTACTTC
CSVGNSYEQYF
>many|TRBJ1-4|TRBV25-1|NA
TGTGCCAGCAGTGAAGGGGGCCAAGAAAAACTGTTTTTT
CASSEGGQEKLFF
>few|TRBJ2-3|TRBV13|NA
TGTGCCAGCAGCCGCGGGCTTGGGGGCATGACAGATACGCAGTATTTT
CASSRGLGGMTDTQYF
>NA|TRBJ2-1|TRBV5-4|TRBD2
TGTGCCAGCAGCTTGCCGGACGGCCTAGCGGGGCAGCGTCATGAGCAGTTCTTC
CASSLPDGLAGQRHEQFF
>NA|TRBJ2-7|TRBV4-3|NA
TGCGCCAGCAGCCAAGGTCGGGGCTCCTACGAGCAGTACTTC
CASSQGRGSYEQYF
>once|TRBJ2-1|TRBV4-3|NA
TGCGCCAGCAGCCAAGATATGGCGCTGGGGAATGAGCAGTTCTTC
CASSQDMALGNEQFF
>few|TRBJ2-3|TRBV12-3/TRBV12-4|NA
TGTGCCAGCAGCCCAGGAGGGACCGGGGACACAGATACGCAGTATTTT
CASSPGGTGDTDTQYF
>many|TRBJ2-5|TRBV9|NA
TGTGCCAGCAGCGTAGCGGCACCCGGAGAGGAGACCCAGTACTTC
CASSVAAPGEETQYF
>NA|TRBJ1-5|TRBV12-3/TRBV12-4|NA
TGTGCCAGCAGCAATAGCGTCAGCAATCAGCCCCAGCATTTT
CASSNSVSNQPQHF
>NA|TRBJ1-5|TRBV6-2/TRBV6-3|TRBD1
TGTGCCAGCAGTCAGTTTGGACAGGTCAATCAGCCCCAGCATTTT
CASSQFGQVNQPQHF
>many|TRBJ2-1|TRBV29-1|TRBD2
TGCAGCGTTGGCGGGACTATAAGGTTCTTC
CSVGGTIRFF
>many|TRBJ2-1|TRBV27|NA
TGTGCCAGCAGTTCCCTCACGAGCTCCTACAATGAGCAGTTCTTC
CASSSLTSSYNEQFF
>many|TRBJ2-1|TRBV7-2|NA
TGTGCCAGCAGCATCCCTGCAGGGCCTCGTTACAATGAGCAGTTCTTC
CASSIPAGPRYNEQFF
>few|TRBJ1-6|TRBV19|TRBD1
TGTGCCAGTAGTCCCGGGACAGGCGGTCTTTCACCCCTCCACTTT
CASSPGTGGLSPLHF
>NA|TRBJ2-3|TRBV6-5|TRBD2
TGTGCCAGCAGTCCGATAGCGGGGGGGCCGTTTGATACGCAGTATTTT
CASSPIAGGPFDTQYF
>many|TRBJ1-4|TRBV6-6|TRBD1
TGTGCCAGCAGTTACGGACAGGGAGGGAATGAAAAACTGTTTTTT
CASSYGQGGNEKLFF
>many|TRBJ2-2|TRBV29-1|NA
TGCAGCGTATCAACAGAGAACACCGGGGAGCTGTTTTTT
CSVSTENTGELFF
>NA|TRBJ2-3|TRBV12-3/TRBV12-4|NA
TGTGCCAGCATCCAAAAGGGCGGGAACGGGGATACGCAGTATTTT
CASIQKGGNGDTQYF
>many|TRBJ2-7|TRBV12-3/TRBV12-4|NA
TGTGCCAGCAGTTTAACCCGGGACTACGAGCAGTACTTC
CASSLTRDYEQYF
>many|TRBJ2-7|TRBV30|NA
TGTGCCTGGGTACCGGGACTGACCTCCTCCTACGAGCAGTACTTC
CAWVPGLTSSYEQYF
>NA|TRBJ2-1|TRBV29-1|TRBD2
TGCAGCGTTGAAGGGGGGCGTAGCGGGAGTTCTCCAGGGCGTCGGCAGTTCTTC
CSVEGGRSGSSPGRRQFF
>NA|TRBJ2-4|TRBV7-9|TRBD2
TGTGCCAGCAGCCCGAGGGCTAGCGGGGGGGACATTCAGTACTTC
CASSPRASGGDIQYF
>few|TRBJ2-7|TRBV12-3/TRBV12-4|NA
TGTGCCAGCAGTTCTAACAGTTTCTACGAGCAGTACTTC
CASSSNSFYEQYF
>few|TRBJ2-3|TRBV7-9|NA
TGTGCCAGCAGCGCAGACTATAACTCGCCGGATACGCAGTATTTT
CASSADYNSPDTQYF
>NA|TRBJ1-2|TRBV10-3|NA
TGTGCCATCAATCTGGGAGAAGGCACCTATGGCTACACCTTC
CAINLGEGTYGYTF
>few|TRBJ1-2|TRBV20-1|NA
TGCAGTGCTAGAGAAATGACAGAAAACTATGGCTACACCTTC
CSAREMTENYGYTF
>many|TRBJ2-1|TRBV12-3/TRBV12-4|TRBD2
TGTGCCAGCAGTTCTGTTGGGGGGACTAGCGGGAGCTCCTACAATGAGCAGTTCTTC
CASSSVGGTSGSSYNEQFF
>few|TRBJ2-5|TRBV12-3/TRBV12-4|NA
TGTGCCAGCAGTTTCCGTGGGGCACGGGAGGAGACCCAGTACTTC
CASSFRGAREETQYF
>NA|TRBJ2-3|TRBV24-1|NA
TGTGCCACCAGTGACTATGGACAGAGCACAGATACGCAGTATTTT
CATSDYGQSTDTQYF
>many|TRBJ2-1|TRBV7-8|NA
TGTGCCAGCAGCTTAGTGGCTGAGCGGATCAACAATGAGCAGTTCTTC
CASSLVAERINNEQFF
>NA|TRBJ2-7|TRBV7-2|NA
TGTGCCAGCAGCCTAGAGTTCAACGGCCCCTACGAGCAGTACTTC
CASSLEFNGPYEQYF
>many|TRBJ2-7|TRBV13|NA
TGTGCCAGCAGCTTAACTGCGGGGAACTCCTACGAGCAGTACTTC
CASSLTAGNSYEQYF
>NA|TRBJ1-2|TRBV18|NA
TGTGCCAGCTCACCACCTACGGACTATGGCTACACCTTC
CASSPPTDYGYTF